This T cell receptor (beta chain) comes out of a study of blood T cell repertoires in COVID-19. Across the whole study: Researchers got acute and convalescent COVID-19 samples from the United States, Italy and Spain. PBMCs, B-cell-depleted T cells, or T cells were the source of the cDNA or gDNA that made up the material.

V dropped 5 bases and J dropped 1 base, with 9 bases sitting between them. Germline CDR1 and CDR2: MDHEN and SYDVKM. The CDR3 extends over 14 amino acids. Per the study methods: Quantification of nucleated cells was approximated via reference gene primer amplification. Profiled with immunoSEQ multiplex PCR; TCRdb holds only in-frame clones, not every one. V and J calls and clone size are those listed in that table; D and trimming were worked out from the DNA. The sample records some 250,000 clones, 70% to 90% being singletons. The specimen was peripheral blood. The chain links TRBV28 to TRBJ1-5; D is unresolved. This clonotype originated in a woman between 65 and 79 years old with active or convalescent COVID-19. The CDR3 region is CASSRIESNQPQHF. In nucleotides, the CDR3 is TGTGCCAGCAGTCGTATCGAGAGCAATCAGCCCCAGCATTTT.